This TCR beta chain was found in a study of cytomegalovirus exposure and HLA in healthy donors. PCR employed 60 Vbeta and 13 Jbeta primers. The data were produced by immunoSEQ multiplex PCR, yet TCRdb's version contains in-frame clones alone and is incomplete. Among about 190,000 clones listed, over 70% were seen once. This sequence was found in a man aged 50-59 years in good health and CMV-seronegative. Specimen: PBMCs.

CDR3 DNA sequence: TGTGCCAGCAGCTACCGGGACAGGGAGGACCACGAGCAGTACTTC. This translates into CASSYRDREDHEQYF. The chain has TRBV7-9 and TRBJ2-7; TRBD1 matches 9 bases. The trim removed 4 bases at V and 5 bases at J, leaving 9 bases unmatched. The CDR3 spans 15 residues. CDR1 and CDR2 (germline): SEHNR, FQNEAQ (reference sequence).